These T cell receptor beta chains were read from a single sample in a study of naive and memory T cell subsets. TCRdb passed the UMI-ligation and nested PCR reads through MiXCR, listing each CDR3 protein once. Counted here are 100,000 to 150,000 distinct CDR3 sequences, around a third occurring once; the ten biggest clones make up approximately 0.87%. Sequencing was done on a sample of central memory CD4+ T cells from blood. The receptors stem from a human donor in good health. Each CDR3 is given with its conserved first and last residue. A D gene is named only where the DNA matches it firmly. A row's size may be missing; if present it is once, few, many or a size class.

j_call	d_call	v_call	clone_size	cdr3_aa	cdr3_nt
TRBJ2-1	-	TRBV7-7	many	CASSSTDSSYNEQFF	TGTGCCAGCAGCTCAACGGACTCATCGTACAATGAGCAGTTCTTC
TRBJ1-1	-	TRBV7-3	-	CASSSGQLGHEAFF	TGTGCCAGCAGCTCAGGACAGCTCGGCCACGAAGCTTTCTTT
TRBJ2-4	TRBD2	TRBV15	-	CATSRDLRGGGNIQYF	TGTGCCACCAGCAGAGATCTGCGGGGGGGGGGAAACATTCAGTACTTC
TRBJ2-1	-	TRBV20-1	few	CSAVGIPIGGEQFF	TGCAGTGCTGTCGGGATACCTATTGGGGGGGAGCAGTTCTTC
TRBJ1-1	-	TRBV28	few	CASSLGVAEAFF	TGTGCCAGCAGTTTGGGGGTAGCTGAAGCTTTCTTT
TRBJ1-4	-	TRBV7-2	few	CASSLLHSNEKLFF	TGTGCCAGCAGCTTACTTCATTCCAATGAAAAACTGTTTTTT
TRBJ2-6	-	TRBV6-6	once	CASKRGSGANVLTF	TGTGCCAGCAAACGGGGCTCTGGGGCCAACGTCCTGACTTTC
TRBJ2-6	TRBD1	TRBV25-1	many	CASSENRGSGANVLTF	TGTGCCAGCAGTGAAAACAGGGGAAGTGGGGCCAACGTCCTGACTTTC
TRBJ2-2	-	TRBV12-3/TRBV12-4	-	CASRSMGFTGELFF	TGTGCCAGCAGGTCGATGGGGTTCACCGGGGAGCTGTTTTTT
TRBJ1-2	-	TRBV27	-	CASRSIWGRPDGYTF	TGTGCCAGCAGATCTATCTGGGGGCGCCCGGATGGCTACACCTTC
TRBJ2-3	-	TRBV3-1	once	CASSPLIRTDTQYF	TGTGCCAGCAGCCCCTTGATACGCACAGATACGCAGTATTTT
TRBJ1-1	TRBD1	TRBV12-5	few	CASGSGQGEAFF	TGTGCTAGTGGTTCCGGACAGGGGGAAGCTTTCTTT
TRBJ2-5	-	TRBV5-1	-	CASSLRGLQETQYF	TGCGCCAGCAGTCTAAGGGGCCTACAAGAGACCCAGTACTTC
TRBJ2-6	-	TRBV5-8	-	CASSTRGGGANVLTF	TGTGCCAGCAGCACTAGGGGCGGAGGGGCCAACGTCCTGACTTTC
TRBJ2-1	TRBD2	TRBV4-1	few	CASSQTGLANEQFF	TGCGCCAGCAGCCAGACAGGACTAGCGAATGAGCAGTTCTTC
TRBJ1-1	-	TRBV5-1	-	CASSSTRGGQKNTEAFF	TGCGCCAGCAGCTCGACACGTGGGGGACAAAAGAACACTGAAGCTTTCTTT
TRBJ2-6	-	TRBV4-2	few	CASSQDWRAGANVLTF	TGTGCCAGCAGCCAAGATTGGAGGGCTGGGGCCAACGTCCTGACTTTC
TRBJ2-7	-	TRBV28	few	CASSLVAPGEQYF	TGTGCCAGCAGTCTTGTCGCGCCGGGGGAGCAGTACTTC
TRBJ1-6	-	TRBV28	few	CASSPGSPESSPLHF	TGTGCCAGCAGCCCCGGGAGCCCGGAGAGCTCACCCCTCCACTTT
TRBJ1-2	TRBD1	TRBV20-1	-	CSAVRQGPYGYGYTF	TGCAGTGCTGTCAGACAGGGCCCCTATGGCTATGGCTACACCTTC
TRBJ1-5	TRBD1	TRBV29-1	many	CSVAGQSNQPQHF	TGCAGCGTTGCGGGACAGAGCAATCAGCCCCAGCATTTT
TRBJ2-1	-	TRBV2	few	CASTEGLAMNSYNEQFF	TGTGCCAGCACCGAGGGTCTAGCGATGAACTCCTACAATGAGCAGTTCTTC
TRBJ2-2	TRBD2	TRBV28	few	CASRTTERGNTGELFF	TGTGCCAGCAGAACCACAGAGCGGGGGAACACCGGGGAGCTGTTTTTT
TRBJ2-4	-	TRBV29-1	-	CSVGFRAKNIQYF	TGCAGCGTTGGTTTCAGAGCCAAAAACATTCAGTACTTC
TRBJ1-1	TRBD1	TRBV5-1	-	CASRTGLSNTEAFF	TGCGCCAGCAGGACAGGGCTTTCTAACACTGAAGCTTTCTTT
TRBJ2-1	-	TRBV28	-	CASSNGGDNEQFF	TGTGCCAGCAGCAACGGAGGGGACAATGAGCAGTTCTTC
TRBJ2-7	-	TRBV5-1	many	CASRRDSGVLGEQYF	TGCGCCAGCAGACGAGACAGCGGCGTTCTCGGCGAGCAGTACTTC
TRBJ2-1	-	TRBV19	-	CASSIPPRKEQFF	TGTGCCAGTAGTATACCTCCTAGGAAGGAGCAGTTCTTC
TRBJ2-5	-	TRBV19	-	CASSQSKETQYF	TGTGCCAGTAGCCAGAGCAAAGAGACCCAGTACTTC
TRBJ1-3	-	TRBV2	-	CASSSSLSSGNTIYF	TGTGCCAGCAGTTCCAGCCTGAGCTCTGGAAACACCATATATTTT
TRBJ2-1	-	TRBV18	once	CASSPGQGRYDEQFF	TGTGCCAGCTCACCAGGGCAGGGCCGCTACGATGAGCAGTTCTTC
TRBJ2-1	-	TRBV18	few	CASSELPAPTYNEQFF	TGTGCCAGCTCAGAACTCCCGGCCCCCACCTACAATGAGCAGTTCTTC
TRBJ1-1	TRBD1	TRBV6-1	few	CASSERQGNRGTEAFF	TGTGCCAGCAGTGAGAGACAGGGCAATAGAGGGACTGAAGCTTTCTTT
TRBJ2-3	-	TRBV20-1	-	CSASRGSTDTQYF	TGCAGTGCTAGCAGAGGGAGCACAGATACGCAGTATTTT
TRBJ2-3	-	TRBV28	many	CASNPPNTDTQYF	TGTGCCAGCAACCCCCCAAACACAGATACGCAGTATTTT
TRBJ2-1	-	TRBV3-1	few	CASSQSLTNNEQFF	TGTGCCAGCAGCCAGTCGTTGACGAACAATGAGCAGTTCTTC
TRBJ1-6	TRBD1	TRBV7-2	-	CASSLGMSRGRSPLHF	TGTGCCAGCAGCTTAGGAATGTCCAGGGGGCGTTCACCCCTCCACTTT
TRBJ1-5	-	TRBV27	many	CASSLSTGSNQPQHF	TGTGCCAGCAGTTTATCTACAGGGAGCAATCAGCCCCAGCATTTT
TRBJ2-1	TRBD2	TRBV27	-	CASSFQTSGKIYNEQFF	TGTGCCAGCAGTTTTCAAACTAGCGGGAAGATCTACAATGAGCAGTTCTTC
TRBJ2-7	-	TRBV5-1	few	CASSLEVAYEQYF	TGCGCCAGCAGCTTGGAGGTGGCCTACGAGCAGTACTTC
TRBJ2-7	TRBD2	TRBV29-1	-	CSVNPGLAGASYEQYF	TGCAGCGTGAATCCGGGACTAGCGGGAGCCTCCTACGAGCAGTACTTC
TRBJ1-1	TRBD1	TRBV28	few	CASSLRTGNAFF	TGTGCCAGCAGTTTGAGGACAGGGAACGCTTTCTTT
TRBJ1-5	TRBD1	TRBV2	-	CASSGTGLWQPQHF	TGTGCCAGCAGTGGGACAGGGCTTTGGCAGCCCCAGCATTTT
TRBJ2-6	TRBD1	TRBV28	few	CASRRQGRSGANVLTF	TGTGCCAGCAGAAGACAGGGCCGCTCTGGGGCCAACGTCCTGACTTTC
TRBJ2-3	-	TRBV29-1	few	CSVEYGDTQYF	TGCAGCGTTGAGTACGGCGATACGCAGTATTTT
TRBJ2-2	-	TRBV7-7	few	CASSIQGRGGELFF	TGTGCCAGCAGCATACAGGGTCGGGGCGGGGAGCTGTTTTTT